These 32 T cell receptor beta chains were sequenced from one sample in a study of long-term antiretroviral therapy in people with HIV. At the survey level, the v3.0 immunoSEQ assay was run. Libraries were prepared by immunoSEQ multiplex PCR; TCRdb keeps only in-frame clonotypes and omits some of them. Here the sample spans roughly 16,000 clones, approximately 95% being singletons. Sequenced here: unsorted PBMCs, sampled roughly 10 years after starting antiretroviral therapy. The receptor source for this set is a man younger than 40 with HIV.

This clone was counted a single time. The chain joins TRBV2 to TRBJ2-7; 8 bases align to TRBD1. The CDR3 is made up of 13 amino acids. Germline V gives CDR1 SNHLY, CDR2 FYNNEI. V shed 4 bases, J shed 6 bases, and the junction held 5 bases outside the gene matches. CDR3 DNA: TGTGCCAGCAGTGGGACAGGGATCGGCGAGCAGTACTTC. This encodes CASSGTGIGEQYF.

The genes are TRBV30 and TRBJ1-2; perhaps TRBD1 as D (5 bases). The CDR3 is 11 residues long. Trimming removed 2 bases at V and 7 bases at J, with 8 bases between. The germline gives CDR1 GTSNPN, CDR2 SVGIG (reference sequence). The CDR3 DNA reads TGTGCCTGGAGTTGGGGGGGTGGCTACACCTTC. It yields the protein CAWSWGGGYTF.

This clone is medium-sized by share. The J gene is TRBJ1-1, the V gene TRBV5-1; D unclear. This CDR3 spans 15 amino acids. V dropped 3 bases and J dropped 1 base, with 13 bases sitting between them. CDR1 is SGHRS, CDR2 YFSETQ, per germline. The CDR3 DNA reads TGCGCCAGCAGCTCCACCGGCAGCGCGAACACTGAAGCTTTCTTT. This gives the protein CASSSTGSANTEAFF.

CDR3 nucleotides: TGCGCCAGCAGCTTACTAGGGGGGAATAGCTACGAGCAGTACTTC. Translated, it gives CASSLLGGNSYEQYF. The V and J genes are TRBV5-1 and TRBJ2-7; D is tentatively TRBD1 or TRBD2 (6 bases each). CDR3 length: 15 residues. Trimming took 2 bases from V and 3 from J, leaving 15 bases between them. Germline assignment: CDR1 SGHRS and CDR2 YFSETQ.

V gene TRBV2 combines with J gene TRBJ1-3; D not certain. The V and J ends lost 7 bases and 3 bases respectively, with 7 bases between them. This CDR3 spans 12 amino acids. Germline CDR1 is SNHLY and CDR2 is FYNNEI. In nucleotides, the CDR3 is TGTGCCAGCAACTTTCTTGGAAACACCATATATTTT. Amino acid sequence: CASNFLGNTIYF.

J is TRBJ2-5 and V is TRBV4-2, with TRBD1 matching 9 bases. V gave up 0 bases and J gave up 5 bases; unmatched junction bases: 10. The CDR3 length is 17 residues. Germline-derived CDR1 and CDR2 are LGHNA and YNFKEQ. The CDR3, as DNA: TGTGCCAGCAGCCAAGATATTGGAGGGACAGGGTCCGAGACCCAGTACTTC. Its translation: CASSQDIGGTGSETQYF.

The V call is TRBV18, the J call TRBJ1-1, with 7 nucleotides matching TRBD1. Trimming removed 6 bases from V and 1 base from J; junction bases left unmatched: 2. This CDR3 comprises 13 residues. Looked up from germline, CDR1 is KGHSH and CDR2 is LQKENI. In nucleotides, the CDR3 is TGTGCCAGCTCCGGACAGGCGAACACTGAAGCTTTCTTT. Protein product: CASSGQANTEAFF. Filled out from reference TRBV18 and TRBJ1-1, the complete variable domain reads NAGVMQNPRHLVRRRGQEARLRCSPMKGHSHVYWYRQLPEEGLKFMVYLQKENIIDESGMPKERFSAEFPKEGPSILRIQQVVRGDSAAYFCASSGQANTEAFFGQGTRLTVV.

The chain uses TRBV6-6 and TRBJ1-5, with 10 nucleotides matching TRBD1. Unmatched junction bases numbered 12, after V lost 7 bases and J lost 6 bases. In germline, CDR1 is MNHNY, CDR2 SVGAGI (reference sequence). The CDR3 contains 16 residues. The CDR3 nucleotides read TGTGCCAGCACCTCGAGGGACAGGGGTCAGCGTCAGCCCCAGCATTTT. This translates into CASTSRDRGQRQPQHF.

The CDR3 protein is CASSPLGAESNIQYF. Written as DNA, the CDR3 is TGTGCCAGCAGCCCTCTGGGCGCGGAGTCGAACATTCAGTACTTC. This chain links TRBV11-2 with TRBJ2-4; D not certain. The CDR3 spans 15 residues. In germline, CDR1 is SGHAT, CDR2 FQNNGV. V shed 5 bases and J shed 7 bases, with 18 bases lying between them. Using reference TRBV11-2 and TRBJ2-4 for the parts outside the CDR3, the full variable domain is EAGVAQSPRYKIIEKRQSVAFWCNPISGHATLYWYQQILGQGPKLLIQFQNNGVVDDSQLPKDRFSAERLKGVDSTLKIQPAKLEDSAVYLCASSPLGAESNIQYFGAGTRLSVL.

This chain joins TRBV7-9 and TRBJ2-7, with 7 bases that match TRBD1. The length of the CDR3 is 13 residues. J was trimmed by 2 bases and V by 2 bases; bases with no gene match: 0. The germline V gene encodes CDR1 SEHNR and CDR2 FQNEAQ (reference sequence). The DNA for the CDR3 is TGTGCCAGCAGCTTAAGGGGGCCCTACGAGCAGTACTTC. Translation: CASSLRGPYEQYF.

The chain recombines TRBV6-5 with TRBJ1-4; D is possibly TRBD1 (5 bases). Between the trimmed V and J ends, which lost 5 bases and 4 bases, there was a span of 11 bases. This CDR3 contains 14 residues. Germline V gives CDR1 MNHEY, CDR2 SVGAGI. CDR3 protein: CASSDPGNNEKLFF. The CDR3 coding sequence is TGTGCCAGCAGTGATCCAGGGAATAATGAAAAACTGTTTTTT.

This clone was seen a handful of times. The rearrangement joins TRBV5-5 to TRBJ2-1; no firm D call. Per germline, CDR1 SGHKS and CDR2 YYEKEE (reference sequence). The CDR3 covers 13 residues. Trimming took off 2 bases at V and 6 bases at J, with 9 bases between the two ends. CDR3 in amino acids: CASSFMKGNEQFF. DNA for the CDR3: TGTGCCAGCAGCTTCATGAAGGGCAATGAGCAGTTCTTC.

The chain employs TRBV5-4 and TRBJ2-7; 8 bases align to TRBD1. The CDR3 consists of 15 residues. Germline values: CDR1 SGHNT, CDR2 YYREEE (reference sequence). Trimming cost V 4 bases and J 1 base; bases outside gene matches: 7. The CDR3 DNA reads as TGTGCCAGCAGCGACAGGGGATTGGGTTCCTACGAGCAGTACTTC. This gives the protein CASSDRGLGSYEQYF. Based on the CDR3 plus reference TRBV5-4 and TRBJ2-7, the full variable domain is ETGVTQSPTHLIKTRGQQVTLRCSSQSGHNTVSWYQQALGQGPQFIFQYYREEENGRGNFPPRFSGLQFPNYSSELNVNALELDDSALYLCASSDRGLGSYEQYFGPGTRLTVT.

The V and J genes are TRBV2 and TRBJ2-2, with TRBD2 matching 11 bases. V lost 10 bases, J lost 4 bases, and 8 bases stayed unmatched. The germline CDR1 and CDR2 sequences are SNHLY and FYNNEI. There are 15 residues in the CDR3. The CDR3 bases are TGTGCCACCGAACTAGCGGGGGTTGGCACCGGGGAGCTGTTTTTT. It encodes CATELAGVGTGELFF.

The table lists this clone with a few counts. This chain uses TRBV5-5 with TRBJ2-5; 7 bases fit TRBD2. The trim removed 1 base at V and 4 bases at J, leaving 7 bases unmatched. CDR3 length: 15 amino acids. Germline V CDR1 and CDR2: SGHKS, YYEKEE (reference sequence). Written as DNA, the CDR3 is TGTGCCAGCAGCTTGACACGGGGGGTCATAGAGACCCAGTACTTC. Translating it yields CASSLTRGVIETQYF.

The chain carries TRBV18 and TRBJ2-7, with 7 bases fitting TRBD1. The CDR3 covers 15 residues. The V and J ends lost 2 bases and 4 bases, in that order; junction bases with no gene match: 8. Germline-derived CDR1 and CDR2 are KGHSH and LQKENI. The DNA for the CDR3 is TGTGCCAGCTCACCAGACAGGGTCCCCGGGTACGAGCAGTACTTC. It is translated as CASSPDRVPGYEQYF.

This clone was detected only once. The gene calls are TRBV6-6 and TRBJ2-2; possibly TRBD2 for D (6 bases). This CDR3 has 15 amino acids. Per the germline V gene, CDR1 is MNHNY and CDR2 is SVGAGI (reference sequence). V was clipped by 2 bases and J by 1 base, with 8 bases between them. DNA of the CDR3: TGTGCCAGCAGTTACCGAGCGGGGAACACCGGGGAGCTGTTTTTT. Its translation is CASSYRAGNTGELFF.

In nucleotides, the CDR3 is TGTGCCAGCAAGCTAATACAGGGTGAGCCCCAGCATTTT. Residues: CASKLIQGEPQHF. The chain is built from TRBV2 and TRBJ1-5, with a weak D call TRBD1 (6 bases). Germline V gene lookup returns CDR1 SNHLY and CDR2 FYNNEI. The V end lost 7 bases, the J end lost 8 bases, and 15 bases lay between the germline ends. This CDR3 has 13 residues.

CDR3 sequence reads: CAIRNTGELFF. CDR3 nucleotides: TGTGCCATCAGAAACACCGGGGAGCTGTTTTTT. The V gene is TRBV15, the J gene TRBJ2-2; D ambiguous. CDR3 length: 11 amino acids. The germline gives CDR1 LNHNV, CDR2 YYDKDF (reference sequence). Trimming removed 10 bases at V and 2 bases at J, with 5 bases between.

This sequence joins TRBV5-1 and TRBJ2-3, with 9 bases fitting TRBD1. Germline values: CDR1 SGHRS, CDR2 YFSETQ. The CDR3 sequence is 15 residues long. V lost 2 bases to trimming and J lost 3 bases; unmatched junction nucleotides: 4. Here the CDR3 reads CASSFWTGVTDTQYF. The DNA for the CDR3 is TGCGCCAGCAGCTTCTGGACAGGGGTTACAGATACGCAGTATTTT.

This chain connects TRBV28 to TRBJ2-3; D may correspond to TRBD1 or TRBD2 (6 bases each). Germline CDR1 reads MDHEN; CDR2 reads SYDVKM. CDR3 length: 15 amino acids. V was shortened by 7 bases and J by 6 bases, with 20 bases between the two germline ends. In DNA form, the CDR3 reads TGTGCCAGCATTCAGGGCAGGGGAGGAGTGGATACGCAGTATTTT. Residues: CASIQGRGGVDTQYF.

The J gene is TRBJ2-7, the V gene TRBV11-3; D gene uncertain. The CDR3 covers 13 residues. The V end lost 3 bases, the J end lost 2 bases, and 8 bases lay between the germline ends. Germline values: CDR1 SGHNT, CDR2 YENEEA. CDR3 DNA sequence: TGTGCCAGCAGCTTGTCTAGTACCTACGAGCAGTACTTC. Translation gives CASSLSSTYEQYF.

The chain is built from TRBV28 and TRBJ1-3; D is unclear. The V end lost 4 bases, the J end lost 2 bases, and 15 bases lay between the germline ends. Germline V gives CDR1 MDHEN, CDR2 SYDVKM. The length of the CDR3 is 16 residues. The CDR3 DNA reads TGTGCCAGCAGTTCTCCTGGCAGTTACACTGGAAACACCATATATTTT. Translating gives CASSSPGSYTGNTIYF.

The rearrangement joins TRBV13 to TRBJ2-1; 7 nucleotides match TRBD1. The junction had 10 bases not matched to a gene; V was cut back by 5 bases and J by 3 bases. Germline CDR1 PRHDT, CDR2 FYEKMQ (reference sequence). The CDR3 contains 16 residues. CDR3 protein: CASSETGVNDYNEQFF. DNA of the CDR3: TGTGCCAGCAGCGAAACAGGGGTCAACGACTACAATGAGCAGTTCTTC.

The rearrangement uses TRBV28 and TRBJ1-6; 7 nucleotides align to TRBD1. This CDR3 has 15 residues. Germline values: CDR1 MDHEN, CDR2 SYDVKM. V lost 5 bases and J lost 10; bases outside the gene matches: 11. The CDR3 DNA follows: TGTGCCAGCAGTCAGGGGGGCAGGGTTCAATCACCCCTCCACTTT. Encoded protein: CASSQGGRVQSPLHF.

CDR3 coding DNA: TGTGCCAGCAGCCCTGAGATACCATCCTACGAGCAGTACGTC. Amino acids: CASSPEIPSYEQYV. This chain uses TRBV7-3 with TRBJ2-7; D uncertain. There are 14 residues in the CDR3. Trimming pared 5 bases from V and 1 base from J, leaving 12 bases between. Germline CDR1 is SGHTA and CDR2 is FQGTGA.

The J gene is TRBJ1-1, the V gene TRBV7-9, with D unclear. Germline-derived CDR1 and CDR2 are SEHNR and FQNEAQ (reference sequence). The CDR3 covers 14 residues. Trimming pared 3 bases from V and 0 bases from J, leaving 8 bases between. For the CDR3, the DNA is TGTGCCAGCAGCTTCGGACGTATGAACACTGAAGCTTTCTTT. Amino acids: CASSFGRMNTEAFF.

The chain links TRBV11-2 to TRBJ2-5; D possibly uses TRBD1 or TRBD2 (6 bases each). Deletions cut 1 base from V and 6 bases from J, with 15 bases between. From germline, CDR1 is SGHAT and CDR2 FQNNGV. This CDR3 is 15 amino acids long. CDR3 sequence: CASSLALWGAKTQYF. The CDR3 nucleotides read TGTGCCAGCAGCTTAGCCCTATGGGGGGCGAAGACCCAGTACTTC.

V and J are TRBV14 and TRBJ2-3; unclear D gene. This CDR3 contains 13 residues. The V gene lost 0 bases and the J gene lost 8 bases, with 9 bases spanning the gap. Germline CDR1 reads SGHDN; CDR2 reads FVKESK. The DNA for the CDR3 is TGTGCCAGCAGCCAAGATCGCCGCAGTACGCAGTATTTT. This codes for CASSQDRRSTQYF.

The CDR3 region has the DNA TGTGCCAGCAGCGTAGGAACGGTGGGACTTCAAGAGACCCAGTACTTC. This encodes CASSVGTVGLQETQYF. This chain joins TRBV9 and TRBJ2-5; perhaps TRBD2 as D (6 bases). V lost 0 bases and J lost 2, with 14 bases in between. The CDR3 contains 16 residues. Per germline, CDR1 SGDLS and CDR2 YYNGEE.

V gene TRBV15 combines with J gene TRBJ2-5; a possible D gene is TRBD2 (6 bases). The CDR3 length is 15 residues. V was shortened by 8 bases and J by 5 bases, with 21 bases between the two germline ends. In germline, CDR1 is LNHNV, CDR2 YYDKDF (reference sequence). CDR3 in DNA: TGTGCCACCTCTTTGTCTTCGGGAGCCTGGGAGACCCAGTACTTC. This encodes CATSLSSGAWETQYF.

This clone has just one count. V and J are TRBV28 and TRBJ1-2, with D perhaps TRBD1 (5 bases). The germline gives CDR1 MDHEN, CDR2 SYDVKM. The ends were cut back, 3 bases at V and 2 bases at J, with 10 bases in the middle. CDR3 length equals 14 residues. The CDR3 nucleotides read TGTGCCAGCAGTTTGATACAGGAGAACTATGGCTACACCTTC. Its protein product is CASSLIQENYGYTF.